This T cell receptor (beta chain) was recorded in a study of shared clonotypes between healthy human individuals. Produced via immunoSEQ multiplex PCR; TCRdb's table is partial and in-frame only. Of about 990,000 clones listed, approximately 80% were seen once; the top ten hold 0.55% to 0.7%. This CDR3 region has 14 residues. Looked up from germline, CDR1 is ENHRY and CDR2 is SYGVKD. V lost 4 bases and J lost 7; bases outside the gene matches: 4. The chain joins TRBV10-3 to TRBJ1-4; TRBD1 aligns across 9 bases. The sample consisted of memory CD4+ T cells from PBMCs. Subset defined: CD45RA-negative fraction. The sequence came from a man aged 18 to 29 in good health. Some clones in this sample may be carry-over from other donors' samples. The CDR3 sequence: CAISGTGEAEKLFF. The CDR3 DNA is TGTGCCATCAGTGGGACAGGGGAGGCTGAAAAACTGTTTTTT.